Sequencing of this T cell receptor (beta chain) was carried out in a study of blood T cell repertoires in COVID-19. Across the whole study: There were acute and convalescent COVID-19 samples, and they came from the United States, Italy and Spain. T cells, B-cell-depleted T cells, or PBMCs supplied cDNA or gDNA.

Original handling: The assay estimated nucleated cells by amplifying reference gene primers. Sequencing was performed with immunoSEQ multiplex PCR; in TCRdb, only in-frame clones are kept and a portion is missing. V, J and clone size reflect that table, while D and trimming were determined from the DNA. The table has some 87,000 clones, around 90% seen once. The CDR3 is made up of 15 amino acids. V gave up 4 bases and J gave up 3 bases; unmatched junction bases: 6. The germline V gene encodes CDR1 SEHNR and CDR2 FQNEAQ (reference sequence). Sequenced sample: peripheral blood. The chain combines TRBV7-9 with TRBJ1-3, with 7 positions matching TRBD1. This TCR derives from a woman between 65 and 79 years old with acute or convalescent COVID-19. The CDR3 region has the DNA TGTGCCAGCAGCTCGAACCGGGACAGTGGAAACACCATATATTTT. Its translation is CASSSNRDSGNTIYF.